The next 28 T cell receptor beta chains were all read from a single sample in a study of OX40 agonist ivuxolimab in advanced cancers. Here immunoSEQ multiplex PCR was the method, and the copy in TCRdb shows in-frame clones only, minus some. The data hold around 63,000 clones, with 75% to 90% observed a single time. The material was CD4+ or CD8+ T cells sorted from blood, obtained in a trial of the OX40 agonist ivuxolimab. The receptors here all came from an adult with an advanced solid tumor such as melanoma, head and neck, liver or kidney cancer.

The chain links TRBV2 to TRBJ2-3; D remains unclear. The CDR3 spans 12 residues. The ends were cut back, 7 bases at V and 1 base at J, with 6 bases in the middle. CDR1 is SNHLY and CDR2 is FYNNEI in the germline V gene. The CDR3 DNA reads as TGTGCCAGCACGGAACGCACAGATACGCAGTATTTT. Translated, it gives CASTERTDTQYF.

V usage is TRBV19 and J usage is TRBJ2-5; possibly TRBD2 for D (5 bases). The CDR3 has 13 amino acids. The germline V and J ends were trimmed by 6 bases and 5 bases, with 13 bases remaining between them. Germline lookup yields CDR1 LNHDA and CDR2 SQIVND (reference sequence). The CDR3 loop is CASSANSGETQYF. CDR3 DNA: TGTGCCAGTAGCGCCAATTCGGGGGAGACCCAGTACTTC.

The J gene is TRBJ1-2, the V gene TRBV10-3; tentatively, D is TRBD1 (5 bases). The CDR3 is 12 amino acids. Germline V CDR1 and CDR2: ENHRY, SYGVKD. The V and J ends lost 11 bases and 7 bases respectively, with 17 bases between them. CDR3 residues: CASRTGRGGYTF. Here the CDR3 DNA reads TGTGCCTCACGGACGGGGAGGGGTGGCTACACCTTC.

The rearrangement uses TRBV4-1 and TRBJ2-7; D might be TRBD2 (5 bases). Germline lookup yields CDR1 MGHRA and CDR2 YSYEKL. This CDR3 has 14 residues. V lost 0 bases to trimming and J lost 5 bases, with 11 bases between them. CDR3 protein: CASSQDRIGDEQYF. CDR3 in DNA: TGCGCCAGCAGCCAAGATCGAATCGGGGACGAGCAGTACTTC.

The chain carries TRBV5-1 and TRBJ2-3, with 15 bases identical to TRBD2. Trimming took 5 bases from V and 3 from J; bases not matched to a gene: 7. CDR1 is SGHRS and CDR2 is YFSETQ in the germline V gene. The CDR3 runs 17 residues. CDR3 loop: CASRRTSGGAGTDTQYF. CDR3 bases: TGCGCCAGCAGAAGGACTAGCGGGGGGGCCGGGACAGATACGCAGTATTTT.

The rearrangement links TRBV4-2 to TRBJ2-7, with no clear D. Germline loops: CDR1 LGHNA, CDR2 YNFKEQ. The CDR3 contains 14 residues. Trimming stripped 2 bases from V and 6 bases from J, with 14 bases between. CDR3 nucleotide sequence: TGTGCCAGCAGCCAAACCAGAACCCCCGGCGAGCAGTACTTC. It is translated as CASSQTRTPGEQYF.

The chain employs TRBV27 and TRBJ2-3, with D hard to call. The V end lost 0 bases, the J end lost 5 bases, and 3 bases lay between the germline ends. Germline V gene sequence: CDR1 MNHEY, CDR2 SMNVEV (reference sequence). The CDR3 covers 12 residues. The DNA of the CDR3 is TGTGCCAGCAGTTTATCGAGAGATACGCAGTATTTT. It encodes CASSLSRDTQYF.

This clone was observed a handful of times. CDR3 DNA: TGCGCCAGCAGCCCTAGCGTAGGGCAGCCCCAGCATTTT. Protein sequence: CASSPSVGQPQHF. The chain carries TRBV4-1 and TRBJ1-5; D call uncertain. The CDR3 consists of 13 residues. V was cut by 4 bases and J by 7 bases, with 11 bases left in between. CDR1 MGHRA and CDR2 YSYEKL come from the germline V gene.

The chain is built from TRBV5-4 and TRBJ2-1; 12 nucleotides agree with TRBD1. Looked up from germline, CDR1 is SGHNT and CDR2 is YYREEE (reference sequence). CDR3 size: 15 residues. The V and J ends lost 4 bases and 8 bases, in that order; junction bases with no gene match: 7. CDR3 sequence: CASSRPGTGGDEQFF. CDR3 in DNA: TGTGCCAGCAGCAGACCCGGGACAGGGGGCGATGAGCAGTTCTTC. Drawing the rest from reference TRBV5-4 and TRBJ2-1, the complete variable domain is ETGVTQSPTHLIKTRGQQVTLRCSSQSGHNTVSWYQQALGQGPQFIFQYYREEENGRGNFPPRFSGLQFPNYSSELNVNALELDDSALYLCASSRPGTGGDEQFFGPGTRLTVL.

This clone was recorded only once. The CDR3 DNA reads TGTGCCAGTAGACCTCGGACCGCGTCCATCTATGGCTACACCTTC. It translates to CASRPRTASIYGYTF. The chain carries TRBV19 and TRBJ1-2; D call uncertain. Trimming stripped 6 bases from V and 4 bases from J, with 18 bases between. This CDR3 spans 15 amino acids. CDR1 and CDR2 from the germline V gene are LNHDA and SQIVND (reference sequence). Full variable domain (rest looked up from reference TRBV19 and TRBJ1-2): DGGITQSPKYLFRKEGQNVTLSCEQNLNHDAMYWYRQDPGQGLRLIYYSQIVNDFQKGDIAEGYSVSREKKESFPLTVTSAQKNPTAFYLCASRPRTASIYGYTFGSGTRLTVV.

This clone was recorded only once. The chain uses TRBV5-1 and TRBJ1-1; D unclear. V lost 2 bases and J 0 bases, leaving 8 bases between the germline ends. Germline V lookup: CDR1 SGHRS, CDR2 YFSETQ. This CDR3 has 14 amino acids. As DNA, the CDR3 is TGCGCCAGCAGCTTTTCCGTTTTGAACACTGAAGCTTTCTTT. Residues: CASSFSVLNTEAFF.

This clone was seen a few times. The chain links TRBV5-1 to TRBJ1-2; D unclear. There are 14 residues in the CDR3. Trimming pared 4 bases from V and 0 bases from J, leaving 10 bases between. CDR1 and CDR2 from the germline V gene are SGHRS and YFSETQ. DNA for the CDR3: TGCGCCAGCAGCCTGAACAGACCTAACTATGGCTACACCTTC. Translated, it gives CASSLNRPNYGYTF.

CDR3 nucleotides: TGTGCCAGTAGTATAGCCAGGGACTCCTACAATGAGCAGTTCTTC. Translating it yields CASSIARDSYNEQFF. This chain joins TRBV19 and TRBJ2-1, with a tentative D call TRBD1 (5 bases). Deletions cut 1 base from V and 0 bases from J, with 7 bases between. CDR3 length: 15 residues. Germline V gene lookup returns CDR1 LNHDA and CDR2 SQIVND (reference sequence).

The rearrangement links TRBV28 to TRBJ2-5; 9 nucleotides align to TRBD1. Germline values: CDR1 MDHEN, CDR2 SYDVKM. This CDR3 has 14 residues. Trimming at V came to 6 bases and at J to 5 bases, leaving 7 bases not matched to a gene. The CDR3 region is CASRFGTGIETQYF. CDR3 coding DNA: TGTGCCAGCAGGTTCGGGACAGGGATTGAGACCCAGTACTTC.

This clone was seen only a few times. This chain uses TRBV9 with TRBJ1-2; no reliable D call. The CDR3 runs to 12 residues. V was pared by 1 base and J by 7 bases, with 8 bases between. CDR1 and CDR2 from the germline V gene are SGDLS and YYNGEE. The CDR3 reads CASSVRSLGYTF. The CDR3 DNA sequence: TGTGCCAGCAGCGTAAGATCCCTTGGCTACACCTTC. Supplemented by reference TRBV9 and TRBJ1-2, the full variable domain reads DSGVTQTPKHLITATGQRVTLRCSPRSGDLSVYWYQQSLDQGLQFLIQYYNGEERAKGNILERFSAQQFPDLHSELNLSSLELGDSALYFCASSVRSLGYTFGSGTRLTVV.

The count of this clone is one. The gene calls are TRBV18 and TRBJ2-7; TRBD1 might be the D (5 bases). The germline V and J ends were trimmed by 3 bases and 6 bases, with 12 bases remaining between them. The CDR3 length is 13 residues. Germline assignment: CDR1 KGHSH and CDR2 LQKENI. The CDR3 DNA sequence: TGTGCCAGCTCACCCGGGCAGGGTGGCGAGCAGTACTTC. Encoded protein: CASSPGQGGEQYF.

The chain links TRBV18 to TRBJ1-4; no definite D call. The CDR3 loop spans 16 amino acids. Germline loops: CDR1 KGHSH, CDR2 LQKENI. V lost 3 bases, J lost 0 bases, and 11 bases lay in between. CDR3 sequence (DNA): TGTGCCAGCTCACCTGGGCAGCCTGCAACTAATGAAAAACTGTTTTTT. Protein sequence: CASSPGQPATNEKLFF.

The chain uses TRBV19 and TRBJ2-5; no definite D call. V was pared by 2 bases and J by 7 bases, with 11 bases between. The CDR3 sequence is 13 residues long. Looked up from germline, CDR1 is LNHDA and CDR2 is SQIVND (reference sequence). In nucleotides, the CDR3 is TGTGCCAGTAGTATAACCGTCCCGGGGACCCAGTACTTC. Its protein is CASSITVPGTQYF.

The chain employs TRBV2 and TRBJ2-5; D not certain. V lost 7 bases, J lost 4 bases, and 13 bases lay in between. Per germline, CDR1 SNHLY and CDR2 FYNNEI. The CDR3 runs 13 residues. The chain's CDR3 is CASTRESRETQYF. For the CDR3, the DNA is TGTGCCAGCACAAGAGAGTCGAGAGAGACCCAGTACTTC. The complete variable domain, with remaining parts taken from reference TRBV2 and TRBJ2-5, reads EPEVTQTPSHQVTQMGQEVILRCVPISNHLYFYWYRQILGQKVEFLVSFYNNEISEKSEIFDDQFSVERPDGSNFTLKIRSTKLEDSAMYFCASTRESRETQYFGPGTRLLVL.

The chain couples TRBV7-6 to TRBJ2-7, with D tentatively TRBD1 (6 bases). V lost 5 bases, J lost 7 bases, and 18 bases lay in between. There are 14 residues in the CDR3. Looked up from germline, CDR1 is SGHVS and CDR2 is FNYEAQ. CDR3 loop: CASSLPGQSVEQYF. The CDR3 DNA is TGTGCCAGCAGCCTGCCGGGACAATCTGTAGAGCAGTACTTC.

The chain is built from TRBV19 and TRBJ2-4; 13 bases match TRBD2. Germline V gene sequence: CDR1 LNHDA, CDR2 SQIVND (reference sequence). The CDR3 spans 16 residues. V shed 5 bases, J shed 0 bases, and the junction held 1 base outside the gene matches. The CDR3 region is CASSGLAGVAKNIQYF. The CDR3 DNA follows: TGTGCCAGTAGTGGACTAGCGGGGGTAGCCAAAAACATTCAGTACTTC. Variable domain in full (rest from reference TRBV19 and TRBJ2-4): DGGITQSPKYLFRKEGQNVTLSCEQNLNHDAMYWYRQDPGQGLRLIYYSQIVNDFQKGDIAEGYSVSREKKESFPLTVTSAQKNPTAFYLCASSGLAGVAKNIQYFGAGTRLSVL.

The CDR3 sequence: CASSLGPAGYEQYF. CDR3 DNA sequence: TGTGCCAGCAGCTTAGGTCCGGCGGGCTACGAGCAGTACTTC. The chain links TRBV13 to TRBJ2-7; a weak D match, TRBD2 (5 bases). CDR1 and CDR2 (germline): PRHDT, FYEKMQ (reference sequence). V was trimmed by 0 bases and J by 3 bases, leaving 9 bases between them. This CDR3 has 14 residues.

The V and J genes are TRBV11-2 and TRBJ1-1; a weak D match, TRBD1 (5 bases). Germline values: CDR1 SGHAT, CDR2 FQNNGV. The CDR3 has 13 residues. Trimming left V 4 bases short and J 1 base short, with 7 bases between. This CDR3 reads CASSSDRNTEAFF. The CDR3 DNA reads as TGTGCCAGCAGCTCAGACAGGAACACTGAAGCTTTCTTT.

This chain connects TRBV18 to TRBJ2-6, with a tentative D call TRBD1 (5 bases). The ends were cut back, 6 bases at V and 0 bases at J, with 9 bases in the middle. This CDR3 is built from 15 residues. The germline gives CDR1 KGHSH, CDR2 LQKENI. CDR3 DNA: TGTGCCAGCTCCGTTCAGGGCTCTGGGGCCAACGTCCTGACTTTC. This translates into CASSVQGSGANVLTF.

This sequence joins TRBV28 and TRBJ1-3, with D hard to call. Between the trimmed V and J ends, which lost 0 bases and 2 bases, there was a span of 5 bases. This CDR3 is built from 14 residues. Germline loops: CDR1 MDHEN, CDR2 SYDVKM. CDR3 nucleotides: TGTGCCAGCAGTTTATGGGTTACTGGAAACACCATATATTTT. It specifies CASSLWVTGNTIYF.

V is TRBV30 and J is TRBJ2-3, with 14 bases that match TRBD2. Trimming cost V 4 bases and J 3 bases; bases outside gene matches: 6. This CDR3 is 16 amino acids long. Germline V lookup: CDR1 GTSNPN, CDR2 SVGIG (reference sequence). As DNA, the CDR3 is TGTGCCTGGACCCCCGGGACTAGCGGGAGTACAGATACGCAGTATTTT. Residues: CAWTPGTSGSTDTQYF. The full variable domain, its missing parts supplied by reference TRBV30 and TRBJ2-3, is SQTIHQWPATLVQPVGSPLSLECTVEGTSNPNLYWYRQAAGRGLQLLFYSVGIGQISSEVPQNLSASRPQDRQFILSSKKLLLSDSGFYLCAWTPGTSGSTDTQYFGPGTRLTVL.

The V and J genes are TRBV19 and TRBJ2-6; TRBD2 agrees at 10 bases. The CDR3 sequence is 16 residues long. The germline V gene has CDR1 LNHDA and CDR2 SQIVND (reference sequence). Losses at the gene ends were 6 bases for V and 4 bases for J; bases not matched to a gene: 6. The DNA of the CDR3 is TGTGCCAGTAGGGAGCGGGGGGGCACAGGGGCCAACGTCCTGACTTTC. This translates into CASRERGGTGANVLTF. The full variable domain, its missing parts supplied by reference TRBV19 and TRBJ2-6, is DGGITQSPKYLFRKEGQNVTLSCEQNLNHDAMYWYRQDPGQGLRLIYYSQIVNDFQKGDIAEGYSVSREKKESFPLTVTSAQKNPTAFYLCASRERGGTGANVLTFGAGSRLTVL.

The CDR3 spells CASSRRNSNYEQYF. The CDR3 DNA sequence: TGTGCCAGCAGTCGGCGGAACAGCAACTACGAGCAGTACTTC. The V gene is TRBV6-5, the J gene TRBJ2-7; no definite D call. The CDR3 covers 14 residues. In germline, CDR1 is MNHEY, CDR2 SVGAGI. The V gene lost 5 bases and the J gene lost 3 bases, with 14 bases spanning the gap.